This T cell receptor (beta chain) was recorded in a study of shared clonotypes between healthy human individuals. In the sorted-subset replicate PCRs, 150 to 200 ng DNA, 29,000 or so T cell genomes, was used. Libraries were prepared by immunoSEQ multiplex PCR; TCRdb keeps only in-frame clonotypes and omits some of them. The profile shows 2 million to 3 million clones, 93% of them singletons. This clone was observed a handful of times. All donors qualified as healthy HIV-negative adults and had experienced no recent acute infections or vaccinations. Naive CD4+ cells were CD45RA-selected; the remaining cells were memory. CDR1 SQVTM and CDR2 ANQGSEA come from the germline V gene. There are 13 residues in the CDR3. Trimming took off 7 bases at V and 1 base at J, with 13 bases between the two ends.

The sequence was collected from a man aged 18-30 years in good health. Some clones in this sample may be carry-over from other donors' samples. The chain has TRBV29-1 and TRBJ1-1; a possible D gene is TRBD1 (5 bases). Material: naive CD4+ T cells from PBMCs. Subset described: CD45RA+ positively selected. In nucleotides, the CDR3 is TGCAGCGGTATCCGGGACGGGAACACTGAAGCTTTCTTT. Amino acid sequence: CSGIRDGNTEAFF.